This T cell receptor beta chain derives from a study of molecular identifiers for immune sequencing clone quantification. With respect to this clonotype: The conserved phenylalanine or tryptophan normally closing the CDR3 is absent here, so this likely arose from a read error.

A single record per CDR3 protein comes from TCRdb applying MiXCR to the PCR reads. The profile shows over 300,000 distinct CDR3 sequences, roughly 23% of them singletons. V lost 1 base to trimming and J lost 0 bases, with 13 bases between them. The germline V gene has CDR1 SGHVS and CDR2 FQNEAQ. The CDR3 length is 17 residues. Sequenced input: naive CD8+ T cells from blood, with Jurkat cell RNA spiked in. Described subset: FACS-sorted CD8+CD4-CCR7+CD45RA+ naive T cells. This TCR was recovered from a human donor in good health. Some libraries in this study had Jurkat cell RNA spiked in. The rearrangement joins TRBV7-8 to TRBJ1-5, with D possibly being TRBD1 (5 bases). The CDR3 DNA is TGTGCCAGCAGCTTAGAACCGCTAGGACATAGCAATCAGCCCCAGCATGTT. Protein: CASSLEPLGHSNQPQHV.